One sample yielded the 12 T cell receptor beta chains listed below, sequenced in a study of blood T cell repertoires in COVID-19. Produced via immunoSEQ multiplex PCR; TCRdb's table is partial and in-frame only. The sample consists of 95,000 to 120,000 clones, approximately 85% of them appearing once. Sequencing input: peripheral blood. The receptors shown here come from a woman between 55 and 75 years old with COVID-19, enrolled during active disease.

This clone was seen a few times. The CDR3 nucleotides read TGCAGCGTTGAAGATTACAGGTCCGCCGGAAACACCATATATTTT. It codes for CSVEDYRSAGNTIYF. The chain recombines TRBV29-1 with TRBJ1-3, with D possibly being TRBD1 (5 bases). The CDR3 loop spans 15 amino acids. Trimming cost V 0 bases and J 4 bases, with 13 bases left between them. Germline V gene lookup returns CDR1 SQVTM and CDR2 ANQGSEA.

The DNA for the CDR3 is TGCGCCAGCACCCCAGGGGCAGGCCTTGGGGCGGAGAACACTGAAGCTTTCTTT. Amino acids: CASTPGAGLGAENTEAFF. V usage is TRBV5-1 and J usage is TRBJ1-1, with D perhaps matching TRBD1 (6 bases). Germline V lookup: CDR1 SGHRS, CDR2 YFSETQ. The CDR3 totals 18 residues. Trimming stripped 6 bases from V and 1 base from J, with 25 bases between.

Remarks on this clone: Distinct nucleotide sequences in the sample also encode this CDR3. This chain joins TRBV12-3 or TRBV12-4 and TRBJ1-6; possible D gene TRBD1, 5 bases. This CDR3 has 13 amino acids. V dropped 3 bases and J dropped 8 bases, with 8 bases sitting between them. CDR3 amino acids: CASSLGLHSPLHF. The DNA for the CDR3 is TGTGCCAGCAGTTTGGGGCTGCATTCACCCCTCCACTTT.

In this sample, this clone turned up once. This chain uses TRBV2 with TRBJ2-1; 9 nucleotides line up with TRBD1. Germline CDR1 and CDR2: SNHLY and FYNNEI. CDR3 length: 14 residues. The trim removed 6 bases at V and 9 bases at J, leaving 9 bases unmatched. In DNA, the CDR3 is TGTGCCAGCAGGACAGGGGGGGGATACGGTGAGCAGTTCTTC. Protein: CASRTGGGYGEQFF.

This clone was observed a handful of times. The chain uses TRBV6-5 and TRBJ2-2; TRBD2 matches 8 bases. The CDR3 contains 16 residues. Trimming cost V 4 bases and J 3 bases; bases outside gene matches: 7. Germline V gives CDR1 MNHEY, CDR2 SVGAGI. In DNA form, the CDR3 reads TGTGCCAGCAGTTTAAGGCGGGGGGCCGACACCGGGGAGCTGTTTTTT. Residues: CASSLRRGADTGELFF.

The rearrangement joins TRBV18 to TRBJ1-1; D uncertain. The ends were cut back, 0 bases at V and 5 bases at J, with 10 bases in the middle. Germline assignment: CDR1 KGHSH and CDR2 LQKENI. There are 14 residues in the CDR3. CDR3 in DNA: TGTGCCAGCTCACCACCGGCGGGGAGAACTGAAGCTTTCTTT. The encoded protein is CASSPPAGRTEAFF.

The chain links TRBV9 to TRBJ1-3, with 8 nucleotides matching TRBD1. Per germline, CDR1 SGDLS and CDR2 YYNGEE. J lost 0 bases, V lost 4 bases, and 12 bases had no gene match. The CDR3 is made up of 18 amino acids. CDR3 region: CASSPRIGTGYSGNTIYF. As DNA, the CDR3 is TGTGCCAGCAGCCCCAGAATAGGGACAGGCTACTCTGGAAACACCATATATTTT.

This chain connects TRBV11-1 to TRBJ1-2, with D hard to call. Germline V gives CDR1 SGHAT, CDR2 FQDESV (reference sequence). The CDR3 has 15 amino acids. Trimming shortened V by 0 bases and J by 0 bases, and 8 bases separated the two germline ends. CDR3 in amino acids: CASSLAGEANYGYTF. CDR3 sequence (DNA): TGTGCCAGCAGCTTAGCGGGCGAAGCTAACTATGGCTACACCTTC.

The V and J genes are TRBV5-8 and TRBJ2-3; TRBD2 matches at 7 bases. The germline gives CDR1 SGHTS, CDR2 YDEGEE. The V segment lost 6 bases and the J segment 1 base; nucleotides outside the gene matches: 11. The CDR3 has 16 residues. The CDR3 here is CASTVGGIGGTDTQYF. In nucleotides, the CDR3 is TGTGCCAGCACCGTCGGGGGGATAGGTGGCACAGATACGCAGTATTTT. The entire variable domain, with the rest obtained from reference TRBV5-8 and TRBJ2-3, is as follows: EAGVTQSPTHLIKTRGQQATLRCSPISGHTSVYWYQQALGLGLQFLLWYDEGEERNRGNFPPRFSGRQFPNYSSELNVNALELEDSALYLCASTVGGIGGTDTQYFGPGTRLTVL.

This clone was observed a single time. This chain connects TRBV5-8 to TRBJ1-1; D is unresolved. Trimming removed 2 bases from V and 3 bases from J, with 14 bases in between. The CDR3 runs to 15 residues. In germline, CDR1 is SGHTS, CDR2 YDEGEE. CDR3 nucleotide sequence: TGTGCCAGCAGCTTAGTCTACTTGAGGGACACTGAAGCTTTCTTT. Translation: CASSLVYLRDTEAFF.

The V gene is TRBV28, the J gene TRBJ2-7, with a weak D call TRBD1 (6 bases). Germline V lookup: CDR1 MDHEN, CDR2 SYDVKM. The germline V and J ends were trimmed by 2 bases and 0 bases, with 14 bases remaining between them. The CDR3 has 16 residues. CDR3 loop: CASSLPQGLSSYEQYF. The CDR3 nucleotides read TGTGCCAGCAGTTTACCCCAGGGGTTAAGCTCCTACGAGCAGTACTTC. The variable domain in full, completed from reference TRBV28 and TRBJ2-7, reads DVKVTQSSRYLVKRTGEKVFLECVQDMDHENMFWYRQDPGLGLRLIYFSYDVKMKEKGDIPEGYSVSREKKERFSLILESASTNQTSMYLCASSLPQGLSSYEQYFGPGTRLTVT.

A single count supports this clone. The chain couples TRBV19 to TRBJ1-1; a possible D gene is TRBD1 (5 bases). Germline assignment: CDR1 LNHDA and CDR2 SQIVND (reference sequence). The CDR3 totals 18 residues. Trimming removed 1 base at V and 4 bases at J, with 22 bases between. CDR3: CASSIAQRAGGRGTEAFF. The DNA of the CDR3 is TGTGCCAGTAGTATAGCTCAACGCGCGGGGGGGAGAGGCACTGAAGCTTTCTTT.